The rows below give T cell receptor beta chains drawn from one sample of a study of human T cells and chemical hapten exposure. Each CDR3 protein gets one entry after TCRdb re-called the RACE reads with MiXCR. The table lists roughly 50,000 distinct CDR3 sequences, roughly 10% of them singletons, with approximately 9.6% in the top ten. The source was whole blood, collected in connection with sensitization to the hapten diphenylcyclopropenone (DPC). The receptors come from a woman in her twenties or thirties with alopecia areata. Some clones in this sample may be carry-over from other donors' samples. The CDR3 runs from the conserved cysteine through the conserved F or W. Fields, in order: clone size, D gene, V gene, J gene, CDR3 protein, CDR3 DNA. A D gene is named only where the DNA matches it firmly. A row's size may be missing; if present it is once, few, many or a size class.

NA	NA	TRBV10-3	TRBJ2-1	CAISERNEQFF	TGTGCCATCAGTGAACGCAATGAGCAGTTCTTC
NA	TRBD2	TRBV2	TRBJ2-1	CASQLAGPYNEQFF	TGTGCCAGCCAACTAGCGGGGCCGTACAATGAGCAGTTCTTC
many	NA	TRBV12-3/TRBV12-4	TRBJ2-5	CASSSTEAETQYF	TGTGCCAGCAGTTCGACCGAGGCGGAGACCCAGTACTTC
many	TRBD1	TRBV20-1	TRBJ1-5	CSARQGSQPQHF	TGCAGTGCTCGACAGGGTTCGCAGCCCCAGCATTTT
few	NA	TRBV6-5	TRBJ1-1	CASSPTRFTEAFF	TGTGCCAGCAGCCCCACCCGCTTTACTGAAGCTTTCTTT
few	NA	TRBV3-1	TRBJ1-6	CASSPGGQGVNSPLHF	TGTGCCAGCAGCCCGGGCGGGCAGGGTGTAAATTCACCCCTCCACTTT
many	NA	TRBV12-2	TRBJ1-5	CASRLDWDRNCQPQHF	TGTGCAAGTCGCTTAGACTGGGACAGGAATTGTCAGCCCCAGCATTTT
medium-sized	NA	TRBV12-3/TRBV12-4	TRBJ1-1	CASSFSMNTEAFF	TGTGCCAGCAGTTTTAGCATGAACACTGAAGCTTTCTTT
few	TRBD1	TRBV6-6	TRBJ2-5	CASSQGQYQETQYF	TGTGCCAGCAGCCAGGGACAGTACCAAGAGACCCAGTACTTC
few	TRBD1	TRBV5-1	TRBJ1-6	CASSIAQGENNSPLHF	TGCGCCAGCAGCATAGCACAGGGGGAGAATAATTCACCCCTCCACTTT
few	NA	TRBV28	TRBJ2-7	CASSGGAESYEQYF	TGTGCCAGCAGTGGGGGCGCAGAATCCTACGAGCAGTACTTC
few	NA	TRBV21-1	TRBJ2-7	CAKGQGPLRQYF	TGTGCCAAGGGACAGGGGCCGCTACGGCAGTACTTC
many	NA	TRBV20-1	TRBJ2-2	CSAREGGELFF	TGCAGTGCTAGAGAAGGCGGGGAGCTGTTTTTT
many	NA	TRBV27	TRBJ1-4	CASSPRPLGPNEKLFF	TGTGCCAGCAGTCCCCGGCCCCTAGGGCCTAATGAAAAACTGTTTTTT
many	NA	TRBV6-5	TRBJ1-5	CASSYGGNQPQHF	TGTGCCAGCAGTTACGGAGGGAATCAGCCCCAGCATTTT
NA	NA	TRBV6-1	TRBJ2-3	CASSRISTETQYF	TGTGCCAGCAGCCGGATAAGCACAGAAACGCAGTATTTT
few	TRBD1	TRBV6-5	TRBJ2-7	CASSSGGTGGKKQYF	TGTGCCAGCAGTTCAGGAGGGACAGGGGGGAAGAAGCAGTACTTC
NA	NA	TRBV12-3/TRBV12-4	TRBJ1-3	CASSLETQGRGNTIYF	TGTGCCAGCAGCTTGGAGACGCAGGGACGCGGAAACACCATATATTTT
NA	NA	TRBV5-6	TRBJ2-4	CASSLQLAKNIQYF	TGTGCCAGCAGCTTACAGTTAGCCAAAAACATTCAGTACTTC
NA	NA	TRBV20-1	TRBJ1-5	CSARDFGQSNQPQHF	TGCAGTGCTAGAGATTTTGGGCAGAGCAATCAGCCCCAGCATTTT
NA	NA	TRBV4-2	TRBJ2-3	CASSRGLGSPDTQYF	TGTGCCAGCAGCCGAGGGTTGGGGTCCCCAGATACGCAGTATTTT
NA	TRBD1	TRBV29-1	TRBJ2-7	CSVEDEGQSDYEQYF	TGCAGCGTTGAAGATGAGGGACAGAGTGACTACGAGCAGTACTTC